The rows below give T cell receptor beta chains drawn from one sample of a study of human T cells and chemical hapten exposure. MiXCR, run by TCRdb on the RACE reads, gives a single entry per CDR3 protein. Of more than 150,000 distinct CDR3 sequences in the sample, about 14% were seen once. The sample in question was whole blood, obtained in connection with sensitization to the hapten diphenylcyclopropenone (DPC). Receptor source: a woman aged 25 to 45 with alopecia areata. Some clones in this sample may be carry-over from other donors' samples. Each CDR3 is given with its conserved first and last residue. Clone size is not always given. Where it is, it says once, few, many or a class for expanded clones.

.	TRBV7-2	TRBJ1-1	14	CASSLAMQSTEAFF
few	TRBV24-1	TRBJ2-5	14	CATSESGRGETQYF
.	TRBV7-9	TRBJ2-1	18	CASSLAVGRGSSYNEQFF
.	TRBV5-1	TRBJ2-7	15	CASSLRGRGSYEQYF
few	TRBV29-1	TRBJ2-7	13	CSAYLIWGDEQYF
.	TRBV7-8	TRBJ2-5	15	CASSFPLAGEETQYF
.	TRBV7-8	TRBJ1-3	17	CASSLSRETSSGNTIYF
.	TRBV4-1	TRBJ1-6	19	CASSQDIGLLSAINSPLHF
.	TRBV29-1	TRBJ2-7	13	CSVVAGGYHEQYF
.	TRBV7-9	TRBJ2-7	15	CASSPTSGGASEQYF
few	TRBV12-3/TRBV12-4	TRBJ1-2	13	CASSPDSVYGYTF
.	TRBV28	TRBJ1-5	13	CASSLDLQRPQHF
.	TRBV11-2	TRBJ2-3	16	CASSFDAHMPRDTQYF
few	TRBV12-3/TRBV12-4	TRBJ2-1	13	CASSLGDYNEQFF
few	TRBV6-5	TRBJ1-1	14	CASSSRTGGRRAFF
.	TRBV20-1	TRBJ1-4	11	CSAALGEKLFF
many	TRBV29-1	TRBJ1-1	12	CSVGDTTLGAFF
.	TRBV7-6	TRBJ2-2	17	CASSLEASGSGTGELFF
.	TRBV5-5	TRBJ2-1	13	CASSWEVYNEQFF
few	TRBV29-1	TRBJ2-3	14	CSVSRGEDTDTQYF
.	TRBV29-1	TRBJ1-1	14	CSGDRTGGSTEAFF
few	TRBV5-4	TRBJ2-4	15	CASSVDRGEKNIQYF